Below, 3 T cell receptor beta chains from the same sample are listed, as sequenced in a study of shared clonotypes between healthy human individuals. Libraries were prepared by immunoSEQ multiplex PCR; TCRdb keeps only in-frame clonotypes and omits some of them. In the table there are 2 million to 2.5 million clones, roughly 94% of which are singletons. The material sequenced was naive CD4+ T cells sorted from blood. The subset is: CD45RA+ positively selected. These receptors all come from a man aged 18 to 29 in good health.

This chain uses TRBV4-3 with TRBJ2-5, with TRBD2 identical over 7 bases. Germline V gene sequence: CDR1 LGHNA, CDR2 YSLEER. V lost 0 bases, J lost 6 bases, and 4 bases stayed unmatched. The CDR3 covers 14 residues. The CDR3, as DNA: TGCGCCAGCAGCCAAGAGACTAGCTACCAGACCCAGTACTTC. It codes for CASSQETSYQTQYF.

The chain recombines TRBV10-3 with TRBJ1-5, with a tentative D call TRBD1 (6 bases). V lost 5 bases and J lost 5, with 16 bases in between. CDR1 and CDR2 from the germline V gene are ENHRY and SYGVKD. The CDR3 runs to 15 residues. The CDR3 sequence: CAISPAGGAYQPQHF. In nucleotides, the CDR3 is TGTGCCATCAGTCCGGCGGGGGGCGCTTATCAGCCCCAGCATTTT.

The chain couples TRBV30 to TRBJ1-5; TRBD1 agrees at 7 bases. CDR1 and CDR2 (germline): GTSNPN, SVGIG (reference sequence). The CDR3 is 19 residues long. Trimming took 2 bases from V and 0 from J; bases not matched to a gene: 16. Written as DNA, the CDR3 is TGTGCCTGGAGTAACCCCTGGCCAGGGGGAGATTATAGCAATCAGCCCCAGCATTTT. It yields the protein CAWSNPWPGGDYSNQPQHF.